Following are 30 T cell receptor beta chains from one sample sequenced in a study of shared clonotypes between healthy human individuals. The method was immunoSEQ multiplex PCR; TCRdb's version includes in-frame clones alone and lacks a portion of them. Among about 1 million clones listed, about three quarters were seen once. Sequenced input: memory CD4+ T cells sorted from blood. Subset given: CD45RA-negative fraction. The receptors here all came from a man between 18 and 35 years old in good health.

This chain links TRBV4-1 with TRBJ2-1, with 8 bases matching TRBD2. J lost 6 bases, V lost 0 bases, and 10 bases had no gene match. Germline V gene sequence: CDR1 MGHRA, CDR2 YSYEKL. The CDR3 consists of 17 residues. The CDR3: CASSQDLAGGKVNEQFF. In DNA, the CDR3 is TGCGCCAGCAGCCAAGATCTTGCGGGAGGTAAGGTCAATGAGCAGTTCTTC.

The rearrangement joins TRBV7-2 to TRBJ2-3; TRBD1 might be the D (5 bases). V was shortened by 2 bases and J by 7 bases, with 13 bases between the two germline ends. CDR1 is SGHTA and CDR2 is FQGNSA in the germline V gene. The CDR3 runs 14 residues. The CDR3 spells CASSLSRQGHTQYF. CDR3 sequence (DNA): TGTGCCAGCAGCTTATCGCGCCAGGGTCATACGCAGTATTTT.

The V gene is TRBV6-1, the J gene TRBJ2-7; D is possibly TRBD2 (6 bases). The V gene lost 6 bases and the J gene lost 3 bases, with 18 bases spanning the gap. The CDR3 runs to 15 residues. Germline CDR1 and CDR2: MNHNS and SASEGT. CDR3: CASSPGPLGGYEQYF. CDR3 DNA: TGTGCCAGCAGCCCGGGACCACTGGGGGGCTACGAGCAGTACTTC.

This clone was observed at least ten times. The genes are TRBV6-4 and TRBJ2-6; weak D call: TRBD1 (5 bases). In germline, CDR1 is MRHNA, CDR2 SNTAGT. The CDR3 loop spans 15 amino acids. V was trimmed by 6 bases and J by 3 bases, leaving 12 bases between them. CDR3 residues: CASSPRQGGANVLTF. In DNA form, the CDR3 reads TGTGCCAGCAGCCCCAGGCAGGGTGGGGCCAACGTCCTGACTTTC.

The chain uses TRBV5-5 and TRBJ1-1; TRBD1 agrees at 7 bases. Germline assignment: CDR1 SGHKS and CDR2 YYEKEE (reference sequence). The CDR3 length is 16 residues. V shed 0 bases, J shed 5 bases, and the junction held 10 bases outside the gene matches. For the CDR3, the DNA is TGTGCCAGCAGCTTGGGTGAGACAGGGCTGCGGACTGAAGCTTTCTTT. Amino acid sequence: CASSLGETGLRTEAFF.

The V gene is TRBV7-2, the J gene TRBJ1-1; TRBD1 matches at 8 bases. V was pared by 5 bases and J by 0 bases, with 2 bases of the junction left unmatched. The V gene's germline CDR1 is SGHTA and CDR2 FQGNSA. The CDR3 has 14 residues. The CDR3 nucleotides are TGTGCCAGCAGCACAGGGGGGGTGAACACTGAAGCTTTCTTT. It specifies CASSTGGVNTEAFF.

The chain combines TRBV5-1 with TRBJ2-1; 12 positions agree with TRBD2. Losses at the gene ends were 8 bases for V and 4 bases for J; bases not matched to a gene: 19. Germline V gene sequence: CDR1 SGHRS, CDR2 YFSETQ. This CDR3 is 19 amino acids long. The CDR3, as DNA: TGCGCCAGTGCCCGGCAGGCTAGCGGGAGGGCGGGGGTTTACAATGAGCAGTTCTTC. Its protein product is CASARQASGRAGVYNEQFF.

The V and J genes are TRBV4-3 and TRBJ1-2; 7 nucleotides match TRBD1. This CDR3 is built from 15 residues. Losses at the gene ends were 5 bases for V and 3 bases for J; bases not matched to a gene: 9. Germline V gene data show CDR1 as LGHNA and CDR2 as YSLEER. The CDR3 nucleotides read TGCGCCAGCAGCATACAGGGGAGGTCGGACTATGGCTACACCTTC. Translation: CASSIQGRSDYGYTF.

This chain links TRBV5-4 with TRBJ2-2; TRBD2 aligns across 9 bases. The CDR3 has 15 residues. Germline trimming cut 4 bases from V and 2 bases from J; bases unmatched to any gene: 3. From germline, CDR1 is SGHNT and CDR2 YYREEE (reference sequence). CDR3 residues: CASSPGTSNTGELFF. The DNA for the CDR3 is TGTGCCAGCAGCCCCGGGACTAGCAACACCGGGGAGCTGTTTTTT. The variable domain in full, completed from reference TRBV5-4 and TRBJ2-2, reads ETGVTQSPTHLIKTRGQQVTLRCSSQSGHNTVSWYQQALGQGPQFIFQYYREEENGRGNFPPRFSGLQFPNYSSELNVNALELDDSALYLCASSPGTSNTGELFFGEGSRLTVL.

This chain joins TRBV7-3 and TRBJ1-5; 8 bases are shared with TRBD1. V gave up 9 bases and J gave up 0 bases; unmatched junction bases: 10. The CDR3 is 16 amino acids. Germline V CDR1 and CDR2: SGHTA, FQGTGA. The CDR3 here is CARALRTGCSNQPQHF. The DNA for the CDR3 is TGTGCCAGAGCCCTTCGGACAGGGTGTAGCAATCAGCCCCAGCATTTT. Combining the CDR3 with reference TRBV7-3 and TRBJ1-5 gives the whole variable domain GAGVSQTPSNKVTEKGKYVELRCDPISGHTALYWYRQSLGQGPEFLIYFQGTGAADDSGLPNDRFFAVRPEGSVSTLKIQRTERGDSAVYLCARALRTGCSNQPQHFGDGTRLSIL.

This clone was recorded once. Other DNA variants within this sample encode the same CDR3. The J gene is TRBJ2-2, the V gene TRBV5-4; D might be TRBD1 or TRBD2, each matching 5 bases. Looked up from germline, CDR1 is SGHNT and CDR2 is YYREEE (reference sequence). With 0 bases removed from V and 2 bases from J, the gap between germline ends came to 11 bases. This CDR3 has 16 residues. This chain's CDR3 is CASSLDGGRNTGELFF. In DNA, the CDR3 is TGTGCCAGCAGCTTGGATGGGGGTCGTAACACCGGGGAGCTGTTTTTT.

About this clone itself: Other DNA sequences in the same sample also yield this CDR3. DNA of the CDR3: TGCAGTGCAAGGAGGGATTACGAGCAGTACTTC. Its translation is CSARRDYEQYF. The chain uses TRBV20-1 and TRBJ2-7, with a weak D call TRBD2 (6 bases). The CDR3 loop spans 11 amino acids. Germline values: CDR1 DFQATT, CDR2 SNEGSKA (reference sequence). V was cut by 6 bases and J by 4 bases, with 10 bases left in between.

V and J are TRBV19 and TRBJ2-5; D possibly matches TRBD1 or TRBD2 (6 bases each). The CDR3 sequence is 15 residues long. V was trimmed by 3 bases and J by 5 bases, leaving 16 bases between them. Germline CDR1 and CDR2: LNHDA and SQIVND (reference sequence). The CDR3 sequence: CASSIGGRPGETQYF. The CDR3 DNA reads TGTGCCAGTAGTATCGGGGGCAGGCCGGGGGAGACCCAGTACTTC.

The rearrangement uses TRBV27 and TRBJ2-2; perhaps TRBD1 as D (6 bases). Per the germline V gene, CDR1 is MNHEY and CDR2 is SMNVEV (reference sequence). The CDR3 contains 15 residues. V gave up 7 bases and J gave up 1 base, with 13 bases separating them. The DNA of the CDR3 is TGTGCCAGCAAGCAGGGGTGGATGAACACCGGGGAGCTGTTTTTT. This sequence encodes CASKQGWMNTGELFF.

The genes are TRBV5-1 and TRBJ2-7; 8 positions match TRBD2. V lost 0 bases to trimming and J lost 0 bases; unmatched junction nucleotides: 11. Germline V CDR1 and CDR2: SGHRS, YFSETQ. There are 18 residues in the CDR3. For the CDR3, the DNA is TGCGCCAGCAGCTTGGTGTCTAGCGGGCGGGCGAACTCCTACGAGCAGTACTTC. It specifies CASSLVSSGRANSYEQYF.

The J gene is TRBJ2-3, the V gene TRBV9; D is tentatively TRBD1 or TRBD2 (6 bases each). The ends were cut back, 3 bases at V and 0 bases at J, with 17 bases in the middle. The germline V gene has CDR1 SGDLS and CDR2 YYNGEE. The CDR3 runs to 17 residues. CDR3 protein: CASSAGAAPTSTDTQYF. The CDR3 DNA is TGTGCCAGCAGCGCGGGGGCGGCACCTACTAGCACAGATACGCAGTATTTT.

CDR3 coding DNA: TGTGCCAGCAGCTTCGGACAGGGAAGGGAGACCCAGTACTTC. Its translation is CASSFGQGRETQYF. This rearrangement joins TRBV7-2 to TRBJ2-5; 8 bases line up with TRBD1. Germline V gene lookup returns CDR1 SGHTA and CDR2 FQGNSA. After removal of 3 bases from V and 5 bases from J, the junction contained 5 bases not matched to a gene. CDR3 length equals 14 residues.

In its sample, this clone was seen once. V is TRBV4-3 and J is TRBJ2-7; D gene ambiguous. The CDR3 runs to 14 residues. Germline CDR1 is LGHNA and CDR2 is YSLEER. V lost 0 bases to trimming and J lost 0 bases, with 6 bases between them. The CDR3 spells CASSQDSYSYEQYF. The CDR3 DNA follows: TGCGCCAGCAGCCAAGATTCCTACTCCTACGAGCAGTACTTC.

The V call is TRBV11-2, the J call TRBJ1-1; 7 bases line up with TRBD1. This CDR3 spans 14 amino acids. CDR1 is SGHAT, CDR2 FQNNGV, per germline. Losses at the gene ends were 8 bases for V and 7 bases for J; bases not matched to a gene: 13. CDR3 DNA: TGTGCCAGCTCCAAACAGGGGTCGGTTGATGAAGCTTTCTTT. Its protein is CASSKQGSVDEAFF.

In nucleotides, the CDR3 is TGTGCCAGCAGCTTAGTCGGGACAGCGGGGAGCACAGATACGCAGTATTTT. This gives the protein CASSLVGTAGSTDTQYF. The J gene is TRBJ2-3, the V gene TRBV7-2, with D tentatively TRBD1 or TRBD2 (7 bases each). The CDR3 length is 17 residues. Trimming left V 1 base short and J 0 bases short, with 14 bases between. CDR1 and CDR2 (germline): SGHTA, FQGNSA. Combining the CDR3 with reference TRBV7-2 and TRBJ2-3 gives the whole variable domain GAGVSQSPSNKVTEKGKDVELRCDPISGHTALYWYRQSLGQGLEFLIYFQGNSAPDKSGLPSDRFSAERTGGSVSTLTIQRTQQEDSAVYLCASSLVGTAGSTDTQYFGPGTRLTVL.

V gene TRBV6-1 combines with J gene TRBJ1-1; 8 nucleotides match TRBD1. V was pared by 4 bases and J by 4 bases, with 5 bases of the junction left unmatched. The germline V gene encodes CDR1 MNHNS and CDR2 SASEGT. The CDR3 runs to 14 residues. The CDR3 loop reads CASSAQGASTEAFF. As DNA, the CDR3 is TGTGCCAGCAGTGCTCAGGGGGCTTCCACTGAAGCTTTCTTT.

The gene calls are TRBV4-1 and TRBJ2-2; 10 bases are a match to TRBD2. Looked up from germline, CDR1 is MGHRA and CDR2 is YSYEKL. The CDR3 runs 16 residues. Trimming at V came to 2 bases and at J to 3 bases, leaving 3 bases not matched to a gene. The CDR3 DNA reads TGCGCCAGCAGCCAAATTAGCGGGAGGTACACCGGGGAGCTGTTTTTT. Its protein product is CASSQISGRYTGELFF.

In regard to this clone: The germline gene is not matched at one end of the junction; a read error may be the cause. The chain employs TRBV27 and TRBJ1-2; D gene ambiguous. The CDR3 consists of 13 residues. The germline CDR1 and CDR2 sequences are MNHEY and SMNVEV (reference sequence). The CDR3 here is CASTLGAGIGYTF. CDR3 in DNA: TGTGCCAGCACTTTAGGCGCGGGAATTGGCTACACCTTC.

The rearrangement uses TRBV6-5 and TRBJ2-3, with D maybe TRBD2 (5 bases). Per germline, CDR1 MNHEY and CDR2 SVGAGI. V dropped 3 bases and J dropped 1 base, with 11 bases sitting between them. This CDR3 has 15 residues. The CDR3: CASSYSNGGTDTQYF. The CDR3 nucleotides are TGTGCCAGCAGTTATTCAAACGGGGGCACAGATACGCAGTATTTT.

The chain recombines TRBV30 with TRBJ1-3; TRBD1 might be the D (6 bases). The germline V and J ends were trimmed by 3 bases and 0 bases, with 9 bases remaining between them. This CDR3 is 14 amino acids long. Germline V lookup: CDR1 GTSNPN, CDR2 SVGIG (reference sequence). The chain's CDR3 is CAWSLQGSGNTIYF. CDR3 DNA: TGTGCCTGGAGCTTACAGGGCTCTGGAAACACCATATATTTT.

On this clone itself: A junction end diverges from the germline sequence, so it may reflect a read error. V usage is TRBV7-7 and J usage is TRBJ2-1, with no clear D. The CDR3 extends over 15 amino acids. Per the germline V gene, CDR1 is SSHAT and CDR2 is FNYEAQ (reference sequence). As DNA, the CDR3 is TGTGCTAGCAGCTTAGTGGTCGGATCCTACAATGAGCAGTTCTTC. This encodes CASSLVVGSYNEQFF.

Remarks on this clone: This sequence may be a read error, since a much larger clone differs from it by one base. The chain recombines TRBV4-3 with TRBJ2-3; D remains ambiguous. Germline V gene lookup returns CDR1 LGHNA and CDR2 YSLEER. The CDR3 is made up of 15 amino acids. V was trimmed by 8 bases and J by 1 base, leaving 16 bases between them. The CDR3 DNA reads TGCGCCAGCGGCCCTGGTACTTACCGCACAGATACGCAGTATTTT. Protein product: CASGPGTYRTDTQYF.

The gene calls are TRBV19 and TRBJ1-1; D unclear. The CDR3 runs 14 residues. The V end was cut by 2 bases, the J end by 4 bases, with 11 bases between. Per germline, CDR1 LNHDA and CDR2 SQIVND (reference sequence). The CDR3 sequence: CASSISRLGTEAFF. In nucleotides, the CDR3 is TGTGCCAGTAGTATATCCAGGCTGGGCACTGAAGCTTTCTTT.

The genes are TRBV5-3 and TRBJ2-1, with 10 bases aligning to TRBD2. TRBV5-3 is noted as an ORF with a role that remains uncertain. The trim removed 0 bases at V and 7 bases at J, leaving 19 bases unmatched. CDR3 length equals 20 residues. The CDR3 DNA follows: TGTGCCAGAAGCTTGGTTATTCGAAGCCAGCGGGGGGGCAGGATGAATGAGCAGTTCTTC. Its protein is CARSLVIRSQRGGRMNEQFF.

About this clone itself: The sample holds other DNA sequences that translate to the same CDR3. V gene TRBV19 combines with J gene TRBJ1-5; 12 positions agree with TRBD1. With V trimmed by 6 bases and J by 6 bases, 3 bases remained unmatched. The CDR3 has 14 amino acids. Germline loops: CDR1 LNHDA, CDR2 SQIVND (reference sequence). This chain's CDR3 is CASRGTGGGQPQHF. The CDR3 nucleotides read TGTGCCAGTAGGGGGACAGGGGGCGGTCAGCCCCAGCATTTT.